Below, 20 T cell receptor beta chains from the same sample are listed, as sequenced in a study of blood T cell repertoires in COVID-19. Produced via immunoSEQ multiplex PCR; TCRdb's table is partial and in-frame only. The table lists about 210,000 clones, 80% of them singletons. The specimen was peripheral blood. Receptors were obtained from a human donor in a cohort sampled during active COVID-19.

The chain joins TRBV7-9 to TRBJ1-2; 8 bases are shared with TRBD1. This CDR3 comprises 15 residues. Losses at the gene ends were 5 bases for V and 1 base for J; bases not matched to a gene: 6. Looked up from germline, CDR1 is SEHNR and CDR2 is FQNEAQ (reference sequence). CDR3 sequence reads: CASSPRDRHNYGYTF. The CDR3 region has the DNA TGTGCCAGCAGCCCGAGGGACAGGCATAACTATGGCTACACCTTC.

The chain employs TRBV15 and TRBJ2-3; D gene unclear. The CDR3 has 16 residues. Trimming stripped 0 bases from V and 4 bases from J, with 14 bases between. The V gene's germline CDR1 is LNHNV and CDR2 YYDKDF (reference sequence). The CDR3 is CATSRDIESRPDTQYF. The DNA of the CDR3 is TGTGCCACCAGCAGAGATATCGAGTCTCGCCCAGATACGCAGTATTTT.

CDR3 in DNA: TGTGCCACCAGTGATTCCCGACAGGGTTGGCTGGTGAACACTGAAGCTTTCTTT. This codes for CATSDSRQGWLVNTEAFF. The chain combines TRBV24-1 with TRBJ1-1; 7 nucleotides line up with TRBD1. V lost 2 bases, J lost 0 bases, and 11 bases stayed unmatched. The CDR3 has 18 amino acids. CDR1 and CDR2 (germline): KGHDR, SFDVKD.

The table lists this clone with a few counts. V usage is TRBV28 and J usage is TRBJ1-1, with D unclear. Deletions cut 5 bases from V and 10 bases from J, with 20 bases between. The CDR3 runs to 14 residues. Per the germline V gene, CDR1 is MDHEN and CDR2 is SYDVKM. CDR3 sequence (DNA): TGTGCCAGCAGTCCTCGACTATCAAACTCAAGAGCTTTCTTT. Protein product: CASSPRLSNSRAFF.

The rearrangement links TRBV9 to TRBJ2-5; possibly TRBD2 for D (5 bases). The CDR3 consists of 13 residues. Trimming left V 0 bases short and J 6 bases short, with 9 bases between. The germline V gene encodes CDR1 SGDLS and CDR2 YYNGEE. CDR3 nucleotide sequence: TGTGCCAGCAGCGTAGGAGGGAAACAGACCCAGTACTTC. It codes for CASSVGGKQTQYF.

This clone was detected only a few times. The chain recombines TRBV4-1 with TRBJ2-2; D is possibly TRBD1 (6 bases). The length of the CDR3 is 17 residues. The germline V gene has CDR1 MGHRA and CDR2 YSYEKL. V was clipped by 1 base and J by 6 bases, with 18 bases between them. This CDR3 is CASSQASSRTVSGELFF. The CDR3 nucleotides are TGCGCCAGCAGCCAAGCGTCGTCCAGGACAGTCTCCGGGGAGCTGTTTTTT.

The gene calls are TRBV5-7 and TRBJ1-6; D call uncertain. TRBV5-7 is identified as an open reading frame with a role that is uncertain. The CDR3 loop spans 15 amino acids. Trimming removed 0 bases at V and 9 bases at J, with 13 bases between. The CDR3 bases are TGTGCCAGCAGCTTGGGGCTCCCAACGGGTTCACCCCTCCACTTT. It is translated as CASSLGLPTGSPLHF.

This chain connects TRBV30 to TRBJ1-2; 7 bases fit TRBD1. Per germline, CDR1 GTSNPN and CDR2 SVGIG (reference sequence). This CDR3 is 15 amino acids long. V lost 0 bases to trimming and J lost 3 bases; unmatched junction nucleotides: 7. The CDR3 bases are TGTGCCTGGAGTGTCGGGACAGATTTTGACTATGGCTACACCTTC. Its protein is CAWSVGTDFDYGYTF.

The chain is built from TRBV11-2 and TRBJ2-2, with 11 bases fitting TRBD2. This CDR3 contains 17 residues. V gave up 4 bases and J gave up 4 bases; unmatched junction bases: 8. Germline lookup yields CDR1 SGHAT and CDR2 FQNNGV. The CDR3 loop is CASSSQLAGASTGELFF. As DNA, the CDR3 is TGTGCCAGCAGCTCGCAACTAGCGGGGGCTTCCACCGGGGAGCTGTTTTTT.

The CDR3 region has the DNA TGTGCCAGCAGCCCGACAGGGTGGTTGGCAGATACGCAGTATTTT. It codes for CASSPTGWLADTQYF. The chain joins TRBV11-2 to TRBJ2-3, with 7 bases identical to TRBD1. After removal of 5 bases from V and 4 bases from J, the junction contained 9 bases not matched to a gene. There are 15 residues in the CDR3. CDR1 and CDR2 (germline): SGHAT, FQNNGV.

This clone was observed a single time. In DNA, the CDR3 is TGTGCCAGCAGCGTTTCTGTAACTAATGAAAAACTGTTTTTT. This sequence encodes CASSVSVTNEKLFF. The rearrangement joins TRBV9 to TRBJ1-4, with unresolved D. Germline CDR1 SGDLS, CDR2 YYNGEE. The germline V and J ends were trimmed by 2 bases and 1 base, with 6 bases remaining between them. This CDR3 spans 14 amino acids.

The V and J genes are TRBV11-3 and TRBJ2-5; perhaps TRBD2 as D (5 bases). This CDR3 contains 15 residues. V dropped 6 bases and J dropped 5 bases, with 19 bases sitting between them. Per germline, CDR1 SGHNT and CDR2 YENEEA. CDR3 DNA sequence: TGTGCCAGCAGGCTACATTCGAGGGCCGGGGAGACCCAGTACTTC. It translates to CASRLHSRAGETQYF.

This clone showed up just a few times. The chain employs TRBV2 and TRBJ2-7; TRBD1 is a possible D gene (6 bases). Germline CDR1 reads SNHLY; CDR2 reads FYNNEI. The CDR3 totals 14 residues. V lost 5 bases and J lost 0, with 11 bases in between. The CDR3 DNA sequence: TGTGCCAGCAGTAGGGACACCACCTCCTACGAGCAGTACTTC. Translated, it gives CASSRDTTSYEQYF.

V usage is TRBV9 and J usage is TRBJ1-2; a possible D gene is TRBD1 (5 bases). Trimming cost V 2 bases and J 2 bases, with 7 bases left between them. The germline V gene encodes CDR1 SGDLS and CDR2 YYNGEE. This CDR3 has 13 residues. The CDR3 spells CASSVTVNYGYTF. The CDR3 DNA follows: TGTGCCAGCAGCGTGACAGTGAACTATGGCTACACCTTC.

The chain carries TRBV15 and TRBJ2-7, with a possible D match to TRBD1 (5 bases). The V end was cut by 3 bases, the J end by 6 bases, with 12 bases between. This CDR3 is 13 amino acids long. Germline V lookup: CDR1 LNHNV, CDR2 YYDKDF (reference sequence). In DNA, the CDR3 is TGTGCCACCAGCAGGGGGTTTAGGGGCGAGCAGTACTTC. Its translation is CATSRGFRGEQYF.

The rearrangement links TRBV5-6 to TRBJ1-4, with 9 positions matching TRBD1. J was trimmed by 0 bases and V by 3 bases; bases with no gene match: 9. The CDR3 is made up of 18 amino acids. Germline V gives CDR1 SGHDT, CDR2 YYEEEE. The CDR3, as DNA: TGTGCCAGCAGCTGGAAAGACAGGGGGTTTTCAACTAATGAAAAACTGTTTTTT. Its protein product is CASSWKDRGFSTNEKLFF.

This sequence joins TRBV29-1 and TRBJ1-2; 10 positions match TRBD1. The CDR3 is 15 residues long. V shed 5 bases and J 8 bases; nucleotides not matched to a gene: 14. CDR1 SQVTM and CDR2 ANQGSEA come from the germline V gene. CDR3 sequence: CSVTHLPTGGNGYTF. DNA of the CDR3: TGCAGCGTTACCCACCTCCCGACAGGGGGCAACGGCTACACCTTC.

This clone turned up a few times. This chain connects TRBV11-2 to TRBJ2-2; 10 bases match TRBD2. Germline CDR1 and CDR2: SGHAT and FQNNGV. V lost 5 bases to trimming and J lost 6 bases; unmatched junction nucleotides: 6. The CDR3 has 15 amino acids. The CDR3 region has the DNA TGTGCCAGCAGCCGTCTAGCGGGAGCTTCCGGGGAGCTGTTTTTT. Its protein is CASSRLAGASGELFF.

The genes are TRBV5-1 and TRBJ1-3, with D perhaps matching TRBD1 (5 bases). Germline CDR1 and CDR2: SGHRS and YFSETQ. The CDR3 is 14 residues long. V lost 4 bases and J lost 1, with 9 bases in between. The CDR3 DNA reads as TGCGCCAGCAGCCCAAGGGGATCTGGAAACACCATATATTTT. It is translated as CASSPRGSGNTIYF.

This chain links TRBV29-1 with TRBJ1-2, with D tentatively TRBD1 (5 bases). The CDR3 covers 12 residues. V gave up 6 bases and J gave up 4 bases, with 12 bases separating them. Germline-derived CDR1 and CDR2 are SQVTM and ANQGSEA. The CDR3 loop is CSVVTEFYGYTF. CDR3 coding DNA: TGCAGCGTCGTGACAGAATTCTATGGCTACACCTTC.